This T cell receptor beta chain was retrieved from a study of T cell changes during pregnancy in multiple sclerosis. Trimming took 6 bases from V and 0 from J; bases not matched to a gene: 13. Germline CDR1 reads SNHLY; CDR2 reads FYNNEI. The CDR3 sequence is 18 residues long. Clones were read by immunoSEQ multiplex PCR, and TCRdb kept only the in-frame ones, dropping some. The sample has more than 55,000 clones, less than 95% seen once. The clonotype was recovered from a female donor in good health, enrolled as a control in a pregnancy study. V gene TRBV2 combines with J gene TRBJ1-4; the match to TRBD1 covers 7 bases. The sample was peripheral blood, taken after pregnancy. The CDR3 DNA sequence: TGTGCCAGCAGGGACCTACAGGGGACCATTTCAACTAATGAAAAACTGTTTTTT. Translation: CASRDLQGTISTNEKLFF.